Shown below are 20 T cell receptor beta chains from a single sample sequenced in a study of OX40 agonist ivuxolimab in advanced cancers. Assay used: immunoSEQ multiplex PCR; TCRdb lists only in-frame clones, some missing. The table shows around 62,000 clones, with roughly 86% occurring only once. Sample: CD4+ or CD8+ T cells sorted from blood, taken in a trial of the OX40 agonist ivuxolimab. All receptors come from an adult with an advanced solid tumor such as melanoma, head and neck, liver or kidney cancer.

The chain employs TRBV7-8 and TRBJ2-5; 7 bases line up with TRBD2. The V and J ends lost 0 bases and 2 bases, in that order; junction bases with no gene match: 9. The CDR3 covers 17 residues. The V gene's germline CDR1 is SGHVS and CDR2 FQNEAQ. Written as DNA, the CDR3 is TGTGCCAGCAGCTTAGCGGTGTGGCTAGCGGTTCAAGAGACCCAGTACTTC. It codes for CASSLAVWLAVQETQYF.

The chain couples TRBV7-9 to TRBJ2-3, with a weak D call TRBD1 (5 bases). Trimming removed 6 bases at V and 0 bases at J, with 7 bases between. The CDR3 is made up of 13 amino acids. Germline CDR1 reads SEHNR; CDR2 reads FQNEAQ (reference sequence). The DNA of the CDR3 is TGTGCCAGCAGAAGGGGCAGCACAGATACGCAGTATTTT. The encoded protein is CASRRGSTDTQYF. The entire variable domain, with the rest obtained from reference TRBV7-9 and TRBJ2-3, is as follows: DTGVSQNPRHKITKRGQNVTFRCDPISEHNRLYWYRQTLGQGPEFLTYFQNEAQLEKSRLLSDRFSAERPKGSFSTLEIQRTEQGDSAMYLCASRRGSTDTQYFGPGTRLTVL.

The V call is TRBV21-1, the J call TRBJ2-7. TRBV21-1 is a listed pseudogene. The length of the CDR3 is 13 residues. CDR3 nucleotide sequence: TGTGCCAGCAGCCCTCCGGTACGGAACGAGCAGTACTTC. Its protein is CASSPPVRNEQYF.

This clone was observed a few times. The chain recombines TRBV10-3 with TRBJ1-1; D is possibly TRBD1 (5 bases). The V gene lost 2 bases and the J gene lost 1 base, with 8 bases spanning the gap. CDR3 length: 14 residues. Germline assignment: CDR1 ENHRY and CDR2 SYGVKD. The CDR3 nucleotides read TGTGCCATCAGTGAGATGGGACCGAACACTGAAGCTTTCTTT. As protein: CAISEMGPNTEAFF.

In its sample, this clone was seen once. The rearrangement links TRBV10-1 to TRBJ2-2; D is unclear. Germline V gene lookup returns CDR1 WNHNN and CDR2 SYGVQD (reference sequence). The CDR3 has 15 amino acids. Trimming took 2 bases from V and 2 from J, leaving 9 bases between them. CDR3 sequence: CASSEGAFNTGELFF. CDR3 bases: TGCGCCAGCAGTGAGGGCGCGTTCAACACCGGGGAGCTGTTTTTT.

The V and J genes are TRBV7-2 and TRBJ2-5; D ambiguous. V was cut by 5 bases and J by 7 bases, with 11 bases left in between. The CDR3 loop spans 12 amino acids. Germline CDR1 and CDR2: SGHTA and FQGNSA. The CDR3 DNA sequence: TGTGCCAGCAGCCTCCGCTCACGGACCCAGTACTTC. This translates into CASSLRSRTQYF.

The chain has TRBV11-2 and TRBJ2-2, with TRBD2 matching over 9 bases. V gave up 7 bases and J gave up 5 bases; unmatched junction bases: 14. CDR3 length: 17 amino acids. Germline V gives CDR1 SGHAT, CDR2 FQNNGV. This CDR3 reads CASTLIGFAGGTGELFF. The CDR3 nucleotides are TGTGCCAGCACCCTGATTGGTTTTGCGGGAGGGACCGGGGAGCTGTTTTTT.

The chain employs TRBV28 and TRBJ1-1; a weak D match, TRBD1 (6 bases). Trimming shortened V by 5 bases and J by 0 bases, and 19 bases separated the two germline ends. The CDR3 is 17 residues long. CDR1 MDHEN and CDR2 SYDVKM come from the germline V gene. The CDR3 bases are TGTGCCAGCAGTGCCACCAGGGGCCTGTTCATGAACACTGAAGCTTTCTTT. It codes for CASSATRGLFMNTEAFF.

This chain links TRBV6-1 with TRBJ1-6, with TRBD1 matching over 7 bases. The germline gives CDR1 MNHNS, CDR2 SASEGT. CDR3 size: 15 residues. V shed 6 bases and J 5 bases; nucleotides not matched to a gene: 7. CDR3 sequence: CASSRDSADNSPLHF. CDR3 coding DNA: TGTGCCAGCAGCCGGGACAGCGCAGATAATTCACCCCTCCACTTT.

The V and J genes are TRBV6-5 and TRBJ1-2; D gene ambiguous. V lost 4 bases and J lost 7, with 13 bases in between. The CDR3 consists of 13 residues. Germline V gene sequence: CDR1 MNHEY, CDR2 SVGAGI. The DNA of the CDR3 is TGTGCCAGCAGTTCCTCTACTGGAGGTGGCTACACCTTC. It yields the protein CASSSSTGGGYTF.

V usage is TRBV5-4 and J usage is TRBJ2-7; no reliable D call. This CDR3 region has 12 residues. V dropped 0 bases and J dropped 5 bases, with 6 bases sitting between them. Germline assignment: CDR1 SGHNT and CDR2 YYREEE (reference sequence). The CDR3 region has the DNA TGTGCCAGCAGCTTGGATGGGAACGAGCAGTACTTC. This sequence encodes CASSLDGNEQYF.

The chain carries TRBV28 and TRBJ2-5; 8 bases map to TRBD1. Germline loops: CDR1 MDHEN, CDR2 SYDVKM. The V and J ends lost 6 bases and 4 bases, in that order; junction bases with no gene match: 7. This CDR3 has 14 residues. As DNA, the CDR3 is TGTGCCAGCAGCCTACCTCAGGGGGCAGAGACCCAGTACTTC. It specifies CASSLPQGAETQYF.

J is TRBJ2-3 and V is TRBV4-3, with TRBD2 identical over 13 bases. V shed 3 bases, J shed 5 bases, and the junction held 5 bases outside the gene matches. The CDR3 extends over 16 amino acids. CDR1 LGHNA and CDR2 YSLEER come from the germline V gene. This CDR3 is CASSQRLAGGGDTQYF. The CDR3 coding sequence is TGCGCCAGCAGCCAGAGACTAGCGGGAGGAGGAGATACGCAGTATTTT.

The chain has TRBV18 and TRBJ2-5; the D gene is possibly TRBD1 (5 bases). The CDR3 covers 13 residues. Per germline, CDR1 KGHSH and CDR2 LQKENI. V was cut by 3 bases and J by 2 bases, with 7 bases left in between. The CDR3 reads CASSPRQQETQYF. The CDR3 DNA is TGTGCCAGCTCACCGCGACAGCAAGAGACCCAGTACTTC. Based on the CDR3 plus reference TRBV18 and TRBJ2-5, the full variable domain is NAGVMQNPRHLVRRRGQEARLRCSPMKGHSHVYWYRQLPEEGLKFMVYLQKENIIDESGMPKERFSAEFPKEGPSILRIQQVVRGDSAAYFCASSPRQQETQYFGPGTRLLVL.

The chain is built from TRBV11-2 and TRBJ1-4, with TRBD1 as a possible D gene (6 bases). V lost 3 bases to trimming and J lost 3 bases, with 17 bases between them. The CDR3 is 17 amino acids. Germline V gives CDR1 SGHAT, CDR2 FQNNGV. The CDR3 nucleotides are TGTGCCAGCAGCTTGGCCAGATGGAGGACAGCTAATGAAAAACTGTTTTTT. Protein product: CASSLARWRTANEKLFF.

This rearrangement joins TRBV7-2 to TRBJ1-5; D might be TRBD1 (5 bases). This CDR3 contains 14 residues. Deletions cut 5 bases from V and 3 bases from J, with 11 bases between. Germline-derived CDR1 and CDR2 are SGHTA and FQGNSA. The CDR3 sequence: CASSTTASNQPQHF. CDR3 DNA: TGTGCCAGCAGCACGACAGCTTCCAATCAGCCCCAGCATTTT. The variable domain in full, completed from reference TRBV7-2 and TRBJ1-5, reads GAGVSQSPSNKVTEKGKDVELRCDPISGHTALYWYRQSLGQGLEFLIYFQGNSAPDKSGLPSDRFSAERTGGSVSTLTIQRTQQEDSAVYLCASSTTASNQPQHFGDGTRLSIL.

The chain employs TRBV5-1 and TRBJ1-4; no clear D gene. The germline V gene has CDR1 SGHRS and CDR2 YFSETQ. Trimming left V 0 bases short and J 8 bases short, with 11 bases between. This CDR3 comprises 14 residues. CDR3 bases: TGCGCCAGCAGCTTGGGAGGGTATGGGGAAAAACTGTTTTTT. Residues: CASSLGGYGEKLFF.

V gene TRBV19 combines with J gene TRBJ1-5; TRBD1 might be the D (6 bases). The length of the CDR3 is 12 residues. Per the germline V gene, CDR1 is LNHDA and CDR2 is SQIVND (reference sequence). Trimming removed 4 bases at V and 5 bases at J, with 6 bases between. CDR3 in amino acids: CASSNRDQPQHF. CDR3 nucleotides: TGTGCCAGTAGTAACAGGGATCAGCCCCAGCATTTT.

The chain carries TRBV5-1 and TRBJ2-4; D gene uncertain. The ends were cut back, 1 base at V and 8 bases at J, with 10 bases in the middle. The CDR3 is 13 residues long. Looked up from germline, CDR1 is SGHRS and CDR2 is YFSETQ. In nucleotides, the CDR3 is TGCGCCAGCAGCTTGACAGCATCGGACATTCAGTACTTC. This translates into CASSLTASDIQYF.

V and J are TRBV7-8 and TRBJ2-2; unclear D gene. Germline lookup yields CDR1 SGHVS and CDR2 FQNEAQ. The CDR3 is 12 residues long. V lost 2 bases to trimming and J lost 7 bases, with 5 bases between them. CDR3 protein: CASSLHGGELFF. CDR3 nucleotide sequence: TGTGCCAGCAGCTTACATGGCGGGGAGCTGTTTTTT.